The clone carrying this T cell receptor (beta chain) was seen repeatedly, ten times or more. The data originate from a study of identical twins. Using its own MiXCR run on the 5' RACE reads, TCRdb lists one record per CDR3 protein. The sample includes about 240,000 distinct CDR3 sequences, roughly 13% of them seen just once. Germline CDR1 DFQATT, CDR2 SNEGSKA (reference sequence). The CDR3 extends over 14 amino acids. V was clipped by 6 bases and J by 2 bases, with 15 bases between them. Healthy Caucasians supplied all donations. The sample was also linked to a second study, of yellow fever vaccine responses in identical twins.

This rearrangement joins TRBV20-1 to TRBJ2-3; weak D call: TRBD2 (7 bases). This receptor was obtained from a woman younger than 35 in good health. Sequenced material: memory (CD45RO+) T cells sorted from blood. CDR3 sequence reads: CSANLGGATDTQYF. In DNA form, the CDR3 reads TGCAGTGCCAACCTGGGGGGGGCCACAGATACGCAGTATTTT.